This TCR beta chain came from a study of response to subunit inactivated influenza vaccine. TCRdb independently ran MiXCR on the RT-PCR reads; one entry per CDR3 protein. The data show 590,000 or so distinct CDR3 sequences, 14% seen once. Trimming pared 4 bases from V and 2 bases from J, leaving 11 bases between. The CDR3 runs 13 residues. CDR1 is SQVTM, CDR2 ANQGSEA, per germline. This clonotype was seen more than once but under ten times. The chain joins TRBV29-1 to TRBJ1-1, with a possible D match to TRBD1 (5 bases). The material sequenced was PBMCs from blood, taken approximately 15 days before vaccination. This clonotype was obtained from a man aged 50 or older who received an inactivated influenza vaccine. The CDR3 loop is CSVGVGTNTEAFF. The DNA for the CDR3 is TGCAGCGTTGGGGTCGGGACTAACACTGAAGCTTTCTTT.